This T cell receptor beta chain was profiled in a study of tumor-infiltrating lymphocytes in primary liver carcinoma. The overall study: Primary liver carcinoma in the patients was surgically resected. Patients, male and female, were 30 to 69 years old. Staging placed the tumors at T1-T3 N0M0, and they measured roughly 4.2 to 10 cm across.

Blood RNA came from unsorted whole blood; germline DNA was also extracted. Study-wide findings and caveats: CD8+ and CD4+ repertoires went uncompared, the samples being bulk unsorted.

Synthesis of TCR beta cDNA was carried out from 500 ng total RNA with a constant-region primer. Employing slightly modified ARM-PCR, three nested multiplex PCR rounds were run, and these gave rise to the TCR beta libraries. MiXCR, run by TCRdb on the multiplex PCR reads, gives a single entry per CDR3 protein. The table has some 180,000 distinct CDR3 sequences, 60% seen once. A note on this clonotype: Its cognate antigen is unknown. One junction end disagrees with the germline gene, perhaps due to a read error.

This clonotype was obtained from a man in his forties with primary liver carcinoma and hepatitis B virus infection. The specimen was peripheral blood.

CDR3: CASNLPRTSRHF. The DNA of the CDR3 is TGTGCCAGCAATCTTCCAAGGACTAGTAGACACTTC. The chain recombines TRBV6-1 with TRBJ2-4; TRBD2 matches 7 bases. Per the germline V gene, CDR1 is MNHNS and CDR2 is SASEGT. This CDR3 spans 12 amino acids.